This TCR beta chain emerged from a study of blood T cell repertoires in COVID-19. Study information: In each case, the material was cDNA or gDNA derived from T cells, B-cell-depleted T cells, or PBMCs.

Measured with immunoSEQ multiplex PCR; TCRdb has only the in-frame clones, and not every one. Among some 420,000 clones listed, 85% to 90% were seen once. Trimming shortened V by 0 bases and J by 6 bases, and 8 bases separated the two germline ends. This CDR3 spans 13 amino acids. Germline V lookup: CDR1 SGHRS, CDR2 YFSETQ. Two negative PCRs, clearance, or symptom resolution were required of recovered Cohort 3 donors. This clone has a single count. The chain combines TRBV5-1 with TRBJ2-3, with D unresolved. The clonotype was recovered from a man aged 30 to 45 who had recovered from COVID-19. Sequencing was performed on PBMCs or T cells enriched from blood (not recorded which). CDR3 sequence reads: CASSLDLLDTQYF. DNA of the CDR3: TGCGCCAGCAGCTTGGATTTACTCGATACGCAGTATTTT. The variable domain in full, with the rest retrieved from reference TRBV5-1 and TRBJ2-3, is KAGVTQTPRYLIKTRGQQVTLSCSPISGHRSVSWYQQTPGQGLQFLFEYFSETQRNKGNFPGRFSGRQFSNSRSEMNVSTLELGDSALYLCASSLDLLDTQYFGPGTRLTVL.